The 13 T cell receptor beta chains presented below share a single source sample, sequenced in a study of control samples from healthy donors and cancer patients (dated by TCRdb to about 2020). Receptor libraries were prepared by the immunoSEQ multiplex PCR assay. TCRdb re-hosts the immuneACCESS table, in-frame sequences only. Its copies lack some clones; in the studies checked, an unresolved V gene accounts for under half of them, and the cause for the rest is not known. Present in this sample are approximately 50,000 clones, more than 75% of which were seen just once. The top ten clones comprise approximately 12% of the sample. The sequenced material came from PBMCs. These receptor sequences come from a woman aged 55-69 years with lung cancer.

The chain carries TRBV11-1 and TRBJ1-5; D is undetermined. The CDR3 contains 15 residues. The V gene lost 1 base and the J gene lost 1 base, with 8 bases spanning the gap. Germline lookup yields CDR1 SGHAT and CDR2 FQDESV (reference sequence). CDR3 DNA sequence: TGTGCCAGCAGCTTAGGGCCGACAAGCAATCAGCCCCAGCATTTT. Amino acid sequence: CASSLGPTSNQPQHF.

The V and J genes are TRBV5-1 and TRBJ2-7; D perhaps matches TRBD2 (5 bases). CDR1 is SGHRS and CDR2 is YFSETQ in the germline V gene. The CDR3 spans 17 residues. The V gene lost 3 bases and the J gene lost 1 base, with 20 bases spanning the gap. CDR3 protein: CASSSGLMGLGSYEQYF. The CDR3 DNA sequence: TGCGCCAGCAGCTCGGGGTTAATGGGGTTAGGGTCCTACGAGCAGTACTTC.

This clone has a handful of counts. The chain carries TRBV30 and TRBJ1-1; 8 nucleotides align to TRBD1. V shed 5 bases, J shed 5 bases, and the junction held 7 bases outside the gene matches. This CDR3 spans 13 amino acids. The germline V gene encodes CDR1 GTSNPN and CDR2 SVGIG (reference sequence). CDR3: CAWRTGSNTEAFF. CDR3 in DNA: TGTGCCTGGCGGACAGGGAGTAATACTGAAGCTTTCTTT.

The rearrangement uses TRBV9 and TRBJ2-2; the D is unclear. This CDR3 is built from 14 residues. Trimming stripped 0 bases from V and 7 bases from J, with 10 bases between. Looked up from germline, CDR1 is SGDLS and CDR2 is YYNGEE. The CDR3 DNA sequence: TGTGCCAGCAGCGTAGCTCCAGCTCGCGGGGAGCTGTTTTTT. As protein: CASSVAPARGELFF.

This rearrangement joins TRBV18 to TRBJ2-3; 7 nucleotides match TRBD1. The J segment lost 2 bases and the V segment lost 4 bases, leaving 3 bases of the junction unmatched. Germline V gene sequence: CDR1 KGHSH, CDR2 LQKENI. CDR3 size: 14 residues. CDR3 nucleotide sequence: TGTGCCAGCTCACGGACAGGCTTCACAGATACGCAGTATTTT. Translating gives CASSRTGFTDTQYF.

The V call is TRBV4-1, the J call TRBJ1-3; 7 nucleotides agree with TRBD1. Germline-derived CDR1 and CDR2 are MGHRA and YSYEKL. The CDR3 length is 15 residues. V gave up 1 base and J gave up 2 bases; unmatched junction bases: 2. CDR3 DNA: TGCGCCAGCAGCCAAGGACAGGGTGCTGGAAACACCATATATTTT. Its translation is CASSQGQGAGNTIYF.

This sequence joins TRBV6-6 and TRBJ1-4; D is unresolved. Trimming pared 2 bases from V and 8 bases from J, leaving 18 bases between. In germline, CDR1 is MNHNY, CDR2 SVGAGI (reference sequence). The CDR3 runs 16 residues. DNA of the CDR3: TGTGCCAGCAGTTACGGTCTAGGAGGGTCGGAAGAAAAACTGTTTTTT. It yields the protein CASSYGLGGSEEKLFF.

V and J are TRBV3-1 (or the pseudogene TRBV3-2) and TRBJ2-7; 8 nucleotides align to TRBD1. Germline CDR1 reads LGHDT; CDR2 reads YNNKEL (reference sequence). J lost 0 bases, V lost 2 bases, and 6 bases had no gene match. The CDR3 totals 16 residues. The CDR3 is CASSQPGGQFSYEQYF. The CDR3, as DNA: TGTGCCAGCAGCCAACCAGGGGGCCAGTTCTCCTACGAGCAGTACTTC.

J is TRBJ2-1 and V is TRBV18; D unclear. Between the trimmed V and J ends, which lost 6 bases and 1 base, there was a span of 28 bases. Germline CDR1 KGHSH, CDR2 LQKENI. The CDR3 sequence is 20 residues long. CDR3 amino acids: CASSHQGNRMGLGSYNEQFF. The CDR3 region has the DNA TGTGCCAGCTCGCACCAAGGGAATAGGATGGGTCTCGGGTCCTACAATGAGCAGTTCTTC.

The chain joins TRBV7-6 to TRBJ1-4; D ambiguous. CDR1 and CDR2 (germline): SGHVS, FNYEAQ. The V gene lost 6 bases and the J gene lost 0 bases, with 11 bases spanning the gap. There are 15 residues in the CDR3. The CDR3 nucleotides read TGTGCCAGCAGACTTAACACTGCAACTAATGAAAAACTGTTTTTT. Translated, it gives CASRLNTATNEKLFF.

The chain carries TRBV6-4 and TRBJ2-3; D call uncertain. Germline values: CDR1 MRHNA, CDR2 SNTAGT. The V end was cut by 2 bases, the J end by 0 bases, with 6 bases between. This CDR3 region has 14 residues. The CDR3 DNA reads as TGTGCCAGCAGTGACACGGATAGCACAGATACGCAGTATTTT. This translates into CASSDTDSTDTQYF.

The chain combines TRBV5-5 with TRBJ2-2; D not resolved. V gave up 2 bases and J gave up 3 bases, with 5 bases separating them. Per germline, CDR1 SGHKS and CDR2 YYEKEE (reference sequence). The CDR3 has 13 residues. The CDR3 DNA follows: TGTGCCAGCAGCTTAGGGTACACCGGGGAGCTGTTTTTT. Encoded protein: CASSLGYTGELFF.

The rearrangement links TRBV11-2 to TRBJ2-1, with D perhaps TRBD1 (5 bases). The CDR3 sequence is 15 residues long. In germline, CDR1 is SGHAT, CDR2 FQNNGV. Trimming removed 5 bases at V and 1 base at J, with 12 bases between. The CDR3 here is CASSLQGISYNEQFF. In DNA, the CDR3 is TGTGCCAGCAGCCTGCAGGGAATTTCCTACAATGAGCAGTTCTTC.